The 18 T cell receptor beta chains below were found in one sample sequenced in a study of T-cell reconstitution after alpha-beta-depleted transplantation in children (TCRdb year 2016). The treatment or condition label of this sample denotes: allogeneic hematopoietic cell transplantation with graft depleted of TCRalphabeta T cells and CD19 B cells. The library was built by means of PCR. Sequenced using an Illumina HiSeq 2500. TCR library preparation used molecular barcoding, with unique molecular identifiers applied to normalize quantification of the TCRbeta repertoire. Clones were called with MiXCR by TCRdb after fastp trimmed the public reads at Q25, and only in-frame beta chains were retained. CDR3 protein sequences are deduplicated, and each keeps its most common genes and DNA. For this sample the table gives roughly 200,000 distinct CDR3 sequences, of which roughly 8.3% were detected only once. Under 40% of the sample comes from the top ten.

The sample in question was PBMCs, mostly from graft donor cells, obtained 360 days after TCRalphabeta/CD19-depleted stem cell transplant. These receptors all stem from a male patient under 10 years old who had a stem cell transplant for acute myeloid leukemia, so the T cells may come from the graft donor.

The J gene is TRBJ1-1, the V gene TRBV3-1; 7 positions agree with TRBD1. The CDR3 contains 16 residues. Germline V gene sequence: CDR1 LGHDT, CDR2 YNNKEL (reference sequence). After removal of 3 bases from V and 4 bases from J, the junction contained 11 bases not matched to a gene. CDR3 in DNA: TGTGCCAGCAGCCACGAGACAGGGTTAGGCGGCACTGAAGCTTTCTTT. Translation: CASSHETGLGGTEAFF.

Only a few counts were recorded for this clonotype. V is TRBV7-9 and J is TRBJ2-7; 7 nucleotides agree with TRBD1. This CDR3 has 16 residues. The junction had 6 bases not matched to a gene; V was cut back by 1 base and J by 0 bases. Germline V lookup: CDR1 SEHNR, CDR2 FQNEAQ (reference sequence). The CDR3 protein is CASSLGPGQSSYEQYF. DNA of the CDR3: TGTGCCAGCAGCTTAGGCCCGGGACAGAGCTCCTACGAGCAGTACTTC.

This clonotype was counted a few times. The CDR3 DNA sequence: TGTGCCAGCAGCCCATACAACTACGAGCAGTACTTC. This gives the protein CASSPYNYEQYF. The chain combines TRBV7-2 with TRBJ2-7; D not resolved. V dropped 5 bases and J dropped 3 bases, with 8 bases sitting between them. The CDR3 runs to 12 residues. CDR1 is SGHTA, CDR2 FQGNSA, per germline.

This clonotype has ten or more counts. The CDR3 loop is CAGDTQYF. The CDR3 DNA reads TGTGCAGGGGATACGCAGTATTTT. The V gene is TRBV2, the J gene TRBJ2-3; D remains ambiguous. The germline V gene encodes CDR1 SNHLY and CDR2 FYNNEI. The CDR3 has 8 amino acids. Full variable domain (remainder filled in from reference TRBV2 and TRBJ2-3): EPEVTQTPSHQVTQMGQEVILRCVPISNHLYFYWYRQILGQKVEFLVSFYNNEISEKSEIFDDQFSVERPDGSNFTLKIRSTKLEDSAMYFCAGDTQYFGPGTRLTVL.

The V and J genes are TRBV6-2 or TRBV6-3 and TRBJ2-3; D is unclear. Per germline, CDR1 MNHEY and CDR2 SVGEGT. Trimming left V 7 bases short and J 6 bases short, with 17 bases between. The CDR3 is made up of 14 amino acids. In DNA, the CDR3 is TGTGCCAGCATACCTCTCGACTCGCGCGATACGCAGTATTTT. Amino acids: CASIPLDSRDTQYF.

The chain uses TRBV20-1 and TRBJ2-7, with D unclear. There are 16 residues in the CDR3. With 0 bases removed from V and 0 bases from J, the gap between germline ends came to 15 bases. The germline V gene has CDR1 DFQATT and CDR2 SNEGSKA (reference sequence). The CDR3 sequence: CSARDYDSPSSYEQYF. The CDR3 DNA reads TGCAGTGCTAGAGATTACGACTCTCCGAGCTCCTACGAGCAGTACTTC.

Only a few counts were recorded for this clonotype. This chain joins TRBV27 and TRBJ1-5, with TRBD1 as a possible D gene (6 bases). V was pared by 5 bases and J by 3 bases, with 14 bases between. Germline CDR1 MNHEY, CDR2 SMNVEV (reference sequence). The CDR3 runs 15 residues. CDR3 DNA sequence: TGTGCCAGCAGTGACGGCGGGGGCTACAATCAGCCCCAGCATTTT. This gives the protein CASSDGGGYNQPQHF.

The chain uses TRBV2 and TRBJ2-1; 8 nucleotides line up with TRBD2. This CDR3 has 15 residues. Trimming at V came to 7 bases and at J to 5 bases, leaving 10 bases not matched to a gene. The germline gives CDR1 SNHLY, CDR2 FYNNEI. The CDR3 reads CASMAAGGGHNEQFF. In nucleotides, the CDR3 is TGTGCCAGCATGGCGGCGGGGGGAGGACACAATGAGCAGTTCTTC.

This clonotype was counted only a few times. The chain's CDR3 is CASSFNRQETQYF. CDR3 coding DNA: TGTGCCAGCAGCTTCAACAGACAAGAGACCCAGTACTTC. V is TRBV7-8 and J is TRBJ2-5; unclear D gene. V lost 3 bases and J lost 2, with 7 bases in between. This CDR3 comprises 13 residues. Germline V gene lookup returns CDR1 SGHVS and CDR2 FQNEAQ.

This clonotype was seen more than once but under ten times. The DNA for the CDR3 is TGCAGCGTCCCACCGAAGCAGGGAGCCTATGGCTACACCTTC. Protein: CSVPPKQGAYGYTF. The V and J genes are TRBV29-1 and TRBJ1-2; weak D call: TRBD1 (5 bases). CDR1 is SQVTM, CDR2 ANQGSEA, per germline. This CDR3 comprises 14 residues. Trimming shortened V by 6 bases and J by 4 bases, and 18 bases separated the two germline ends.

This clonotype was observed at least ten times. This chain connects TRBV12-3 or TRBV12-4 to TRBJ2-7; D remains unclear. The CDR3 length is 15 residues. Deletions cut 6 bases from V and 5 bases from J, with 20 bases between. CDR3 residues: CASSILGNPEDEQYF. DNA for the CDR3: TGTGCCAGCAGCATCCTGGGAAACCCCGAGGACGAGCAGTACTTC.

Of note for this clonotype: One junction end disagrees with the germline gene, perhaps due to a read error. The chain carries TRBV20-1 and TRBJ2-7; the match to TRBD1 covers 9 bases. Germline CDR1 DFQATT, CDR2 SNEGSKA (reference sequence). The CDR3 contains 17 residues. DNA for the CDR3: TGCTGTGCTAGAGATGGTGGGAAGGGGACAGGGTTGGACGAGCAGTACTTC. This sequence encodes CCARDGGKGTGLDEQYF.

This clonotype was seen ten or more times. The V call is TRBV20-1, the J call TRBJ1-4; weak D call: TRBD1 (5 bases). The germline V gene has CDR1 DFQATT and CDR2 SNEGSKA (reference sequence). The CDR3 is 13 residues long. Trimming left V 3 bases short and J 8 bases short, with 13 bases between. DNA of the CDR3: TGCAGTGCTAGGTCGCCGGGGCAAGAAAAACTGTTTTTT. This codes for CSARSPGQEKLFF.

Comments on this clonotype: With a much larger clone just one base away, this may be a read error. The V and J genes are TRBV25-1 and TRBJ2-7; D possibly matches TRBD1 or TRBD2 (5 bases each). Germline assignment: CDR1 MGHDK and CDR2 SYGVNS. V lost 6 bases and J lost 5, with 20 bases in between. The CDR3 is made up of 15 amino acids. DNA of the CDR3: TGTGCCAGCAGGGCCAGCTCAGGGACGGGCAACGAGCAGTACTTC. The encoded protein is CASRASSGTGNEQYF.

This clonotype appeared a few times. The CDR3 reads CASSFRTGAYGYTF. CDR3 bases: TGTGCCAGCAGCTTCAGGACAGGGGCCTATGGCTACACCTTC. The chain joins TRBV7-2 to TRBJ1-2, with 9 bases that match TRBD1. J lost 4 bases, V lost 3 bases, and 3 bases had no gene match. The germline gives CDR1 SGHTA, CDR2 FQGNSA. This CDR3 region has 14 residues.

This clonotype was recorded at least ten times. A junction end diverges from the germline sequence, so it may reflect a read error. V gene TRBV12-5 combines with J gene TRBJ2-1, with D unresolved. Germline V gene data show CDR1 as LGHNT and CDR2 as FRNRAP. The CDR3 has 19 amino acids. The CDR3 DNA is TGTGCTAGTGGTTTGGACGCTGGCATTTCATGGCCGATCTACAATGAGCGGTTCTTC. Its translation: CASGLDAGISWPIYNERFF.

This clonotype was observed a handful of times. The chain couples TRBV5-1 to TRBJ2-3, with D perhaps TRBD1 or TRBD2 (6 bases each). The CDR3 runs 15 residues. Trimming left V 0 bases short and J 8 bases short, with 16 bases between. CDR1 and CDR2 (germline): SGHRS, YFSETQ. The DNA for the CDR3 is TGCGCCAGCAGCTTGGAGCTGGGGGGCCTAGGTACGCAGTATTTT. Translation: CASSLELGGLGTQYF.

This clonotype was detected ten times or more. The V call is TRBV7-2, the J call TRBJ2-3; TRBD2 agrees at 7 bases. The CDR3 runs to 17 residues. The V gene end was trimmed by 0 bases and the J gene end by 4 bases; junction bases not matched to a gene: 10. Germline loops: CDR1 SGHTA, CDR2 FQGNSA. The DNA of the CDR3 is TGTGCCAGCAGCTTAGCCCCGGGACTAAAAGAGGCAGATACGCAGTATTTT. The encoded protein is CASSLAPGLKEADTQYF.